This T cell receptor (beta chain) came from a study of CD8 T cells in Susac syndrome. Germline-derived CDR1 and CDR2 are MNHEY and SMNVEV (reference sequence). This CDR3 has 16 residues. Between the trimmed V and J ends, which lost 4 bases and 4 bases, there was a span of 16 bases. Random hexamers served to reverse transcribe about 0.5 to 1 ug RNA. TCR beta CDR3 was amplified by immunoSEQ covering 54 Vbeta and 13 Jbeta. MiXCR was run by TCRdb on the immunoSEQ multiplex PCR reads, yielding one entry per CDR3 protein. The repertoire holds some 130,000 distinct CDR3 sequences, less than 95% seen once, with around 0.12% in the top ten.

The rearrangement joins TRBV27 to TRBJ2-2; D possibly corresponds to TRBD1 (6 bases). The sequence derives from a human donor with multiple sclerosis. The sample consisted of CD4+ T cells from PBMCs. CDR3 sequence: CASSYGTYEGTGELFF. The CDR3 nucleotides are TGTGCCAGCAGTTACGGGACATACGAAGGCACCGGGGAGCTGTTTTTT.